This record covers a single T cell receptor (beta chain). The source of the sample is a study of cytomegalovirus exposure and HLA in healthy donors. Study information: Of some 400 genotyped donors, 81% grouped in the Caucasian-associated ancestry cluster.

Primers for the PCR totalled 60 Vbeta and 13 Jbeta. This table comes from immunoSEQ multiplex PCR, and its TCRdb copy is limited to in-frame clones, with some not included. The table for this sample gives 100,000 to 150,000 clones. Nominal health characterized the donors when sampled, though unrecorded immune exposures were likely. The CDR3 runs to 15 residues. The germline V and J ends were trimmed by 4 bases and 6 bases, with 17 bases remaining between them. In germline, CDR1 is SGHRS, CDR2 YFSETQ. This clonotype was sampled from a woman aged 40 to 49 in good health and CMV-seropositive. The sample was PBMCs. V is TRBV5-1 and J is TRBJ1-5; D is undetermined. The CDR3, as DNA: TGCGCCAGCAGCCCTACGCCTGAATCCGGTCAGCCCCAGCATTTT. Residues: CASSPTPESGQPQHF.